This is a list of T cell receptor beta chains from one sample in a study of blood T cell repertoires in COVID-19. Sequenced by immunoSEQ multiplex PCR; TCRdb stores in-frame clones only, minus some. This sample has 200,000 or so clones, with around four fifths found just once. Sequencing used peripheral blood. Receptors originate from a woman aged 30 to 39 with acute or convalescent COVID-19. CDR3s include the opening cysteine and the closing phenylalanine or tryptophan. The order of the fields is J gene, D gene, clone size, CDR3 length, V gene, CDR3 protein, CDR3 DNA. A D gene is named only where the DNA matches it firmly. Clone size is given for some rows only: seen once, a few or many times, or a class if the clone is expanded.

j_call: TRBJ1-4
d_call: NA
clone_size: NA
cdr3_length: 17
v_call: TRBV19
cdr3_aa: CASSTAPPAATNEKLFF
cdr3_nt: TGTGCCAGTAGTACTGCCCCCCCAGCGGCAACTAATGAAAAACTGTTTTTT

j_call: TRBJ2-5
d_call: TRBD1
clone_size: NA
cdr3_length: 16
v_call: TRBV7-2
cdr3_aa: CASSLYGDRGSETQYF
cdr3_nt: TGTGCCAGCAGCTTATATGGGGACAGGGGTTCGGAGACCCAGTACTTC

j_call: TRBJ2-5
d_call: TRBD2
clone_size: once
cdr3_length: 16
v_call: TRBV3-1/TRBV3-2
cdr3_aa: CASSQVTSGYQETQYF
cdr3_nt: TGTGCCAGCAGCCAAGTGACTAGCGGGTACCAAGAGACCCAGTACTTC

j_call: TRBJ1-2
d_call: NA
clone_size: NA
cdr3_length: 15
v_call: TRBV5-8
cdr3_aa: CASSFYRGDHYGYTF
cdr3_nt: TGTGCCAGCAGCTTCTACCGGGGGGATCACTATGGCTACACCTTC

j_call: TRBJ2-3
d_call: TRBD1
clone_size: NA
cdr3_length: 15
v_call: TRBV7-9
cdr3_aa: CASSVRGGETDTQYF
cdr3_nt: TGTGCCAGCAGCGTCCGAGGGGGCGAAACAGATACGCAGTATTTT

j_call: TRBJ2-5
d_call: NA
clone_size: NA
cdr3_length: 15
v_call: TRBV7-3
cdr3_aa: CASSLSADHQETQYF
cdr3_nt: TGTGCCAGCAGCTTATCAGCGGACCATCAAGAGACCCAGTACTTC

j_call: TRBJ2-5
d_call: TRBD1
clone_size: NA
cdr3_length: 14
v_call: TRBV28
cdr3_aa: CASSSPQGRETQYF
cdr3_nt: TGTGCCAGCAGTTCCCCACAGGGGCGAGAGACCCAGTACTTC

j_call: TRBJ1-6
d_call: TRBD1
clone_size: few
cdr3_length: 16
v_call: TRBV6-2/TRBV6-3
cdr3_aa: CASSEPGTGTNSPLHF
cdr3_nt: TGTGCCAGCAGCGAACCCGGGACAGGAACAAATTCACCCCTCCACTTT

j_call: TRBJ2-7
d_call: NA
clone_size: NA
cdr3_length: 12
v_call: TRBV12-3/TRBV12-4
cdr3_aa: CASSSRQNEQYF
cdr3_nt: TGTGCCAGCAGTTCACGACAAAACGAGCAGTACTTC

j_call: TRBJ2-7
d_call: TRBD2
clone_size: NA
cdr3_length: 15
v_call: TRBV7-2
cdr3_aa: CASSSSRGRAHEQYF
cdr3_nt: TGTGCCAGCAGCTCTTCTCGTGGGAGGGCCCACGAGCAGTACTTC

j_call: TRBJ1-1
d_call: NA
clone_size: NA
cdr3_length: 13
v_call: TRBV24-1
cdr3_aa: CATTEGVGTEAFF
cdr3_nt: TGTGCCACCACCGAGGGGGTTGGTACTGAAGCTTTCTTT